Sequencing of this TCR beta chain was carried out in a study of beta chain features in type 1 diabetes. Isolated RNA was reverse transcribed in full, so expressed TCRB transcripts were sequenced. It was found that naive, central memory and regulatory T cell samples averaged approximately 3.5 million reads. Measured with immunoSEQ multiplex PCR; TCRdb has only the in-frame clones, and not every one. The sample carries about half a million clones, over 9.5% recorded once. With regard to this clone: Its cognate antigen is unknown.

Notes on the study in general: Patients with type 1 diabetes carried fewer insertions and had more deletions at their VDJ junctions. There was no resolution here of whether HLA type influences TCRB rearrangement.

The V segment lost 3 bases and the J segment 3 bases; nucleotides outside the gene matches: 6. The germline CDR1 and CDR2 sequences are SGHTA and FQGNSA. The CDR3 runs to 15 residues. Based on CD45RO/CCR7/CD25/CD127/CD95/CD27, CD4+ regulatory, stem cell-like memory, naive and central memory cells were sorted. V and J are TRBV7-2 and TRBJ2-7; 9 bases are a match to TRBD2. The TCR was taken from a woman aged 18-30 years in good health. Sequencing was done on a sample of naive CD4+ T cells from blood. The CDR3 loop is CASSLQATSGYEQYF. For the CDR3, the DNA is TGTGCCAGCAGCTTGCAAGCGACTAGCGGCTACGAGCAGTACTTC. The whole variable domain, remainder taken from reference TRBV7-2 and TRBJ2-7, is GAGVSQSPSNKVTEKGKDVELRCDPISGHTALYWYRQSLGQGLEFLIYFQGNSAPDKSGLPSDRFSAERTGGSVSTLTIQRTQQEDSAVYLCASSLQATSGYEQYFGPGTRLTVT.